These 5 T cell receptor beta chains share one sample of origin, sequenced in a study of fetal regulatory T cell absence and autoimmunity. Sequencing was performed with immunoSEQ multiplex PCR; in TCRdb, only in-frame clones are kept and a portion is missing. This sample yields some 44,000 clones, of which about 80% are seen a single time; 0.35% to 0.45% belongs to the top ten. The sample taken for sequencing was cord blood. These receptors all stem from a newborn boy with IPEX syndrome.

This clone was detected a few times. This chain uses TRBV30 with TRBJ1-6, with D hard to call. Trimming cost V 0 bases and J 9 bases, with 12 bases left between them. The CDR3 consists of 14 residues. Per the germline V gene, CDR1 is GTSNPN and CDR2 is SVGIG (reference sequence). The CDR3 sequence: CAWSVRRSISPLHF. CDR3 sequence (DNA): TGTGCCTGGAGTGTACGGCGCAGCATTTCACCCCTCCACTTT.

The chain links TRBV7-2 to TRBJ1-5; no clear D. The CDR3 is made up of 15 amino acids. The germline V gene encodes CDR1 SGHTA and CDR2 FQGNSA. The V and J ends lost 5 bases and 2 bases respectively, with 13 bases between them. In DNA form, the CDR3 reads TGTGCCAGCAGCCCCGAAGTGGGTGGCAATCAGCCCCAGCATTTT. Its translation is CASSPEVGGNQPQHF.

This chain links TRBV13 with TRBJ2-5; maybe TRBD1 (6 bases). From germline, CDR1 is PRHDT and CDR2 FYEKMQ (reference sequence). The CDR3 has 13 amino acids. Trimming stripped 2 bases from V and 5 bases from J, with 9 bases between. The CDR3 loop reads CASSLWGRETQYF. CDR3 coding DNA: TGTGCCAGCAGCTTATGGGGGCGGGAGACCCAGTACTTC.

The chain has TRBV11-3 and TRBJ2-2, with D hard to call. Germline CDR1 and CDR2: SGHNT and YENEEA. The CDR3 is 12 amino acids. V dropped 1 base and J dropped 7 bases, with 4 bases sitting between them. The CDR3 region is CASSLGIGELFF. The DNA of the CDR3 is TGTGCCAGCAGCTTAGGTATCGGGGAGCTGTTTTTT.

The genes are TRBV5-4 and TRBJ2-1; TRBD2 matches at 8 bases. Germline CDR1 SGHNT, CDR2 YYREEE (reference sequence). CDR3 length equals 14 residues. Trimming removed 1 base from V and 4 bases from J; junction bases left unmatched: 1. CDR3 loop: CASSLRGGYNEQFF. In DNA form, the CDR3 reads TGTGCCAGCAGCTTGCGGGGGGGATACAATGAGCAGTTCTTC. Variable domain in full (rest from reference TRBV5-4 and TRBJ2-1): ETGVTQSPTHLIKTRGQQVTLRCSSQSGHNTVSWYQQALGQGPQFIFQYYREEENGRGNFPPRFSGLQFPNYSSELNVNALELDDSALYLCASSLRGGYNEQFFGPGTRLTVL.